Presented here are 26 T cell receptor beta chains from one specimen sequenced in a study of follicular helper T cells after annual influenza vaccination. TCRdb's copy holds only in-frame clones and misses some; the assay was immunoSEQ multiplex PCR. The sample contains 8,000 to 13,000 clones, over 65% of which appear only once. Indicated time point: 2015-2016 season, 7 days after influenza vaccination. Here the sequenced sample was CXCR5- memory CD4+ T cells sorted from blood, taken 7 days after influenza vaccination. All receptors derive from an adult who received the influenza vaccine.

The table lists this clone with a count of one. This sequence joins TRBV7-9 and TRBJ1-1; D is ambiguous. The CDR3 runs 15 residues. CDR1 and CDR2 (germline): SEHNR, FQNEAQ (reference sequence). Between the trimmed V and J ends, which lost 1 base and 1 base, there was a span of 10 bases. In nucleotides, the CDR3 is TGTGCCAGCAGCTTAGGAACGACCCAGAACACTGAAGCTTTCTTT. Amino acids: CASSLGTTQNTEAFF.

The V gene is TRBV7-9, the J gene TRBJ2-3, with 15 bases aligning to TRBD2. Trimming removed 0 bases from V and 1 base from J; junction bases left unmatched: 5. Germline loops: CDR1 SEHNR, CDR2 FQNEAQ (reference sequence). The CDR3 is made up of 19 amino acids. CDR3 residues: CASSLAWTSGGARTDTQYF. In DNA form, the CDR3 reads TGTGCCAGCAGCTTAGCTTGGACTAGCGGGGGGGCTCGCACAGATACGCAGTATTTT.

The chain combines TRBV5-1 with TRBJ2-2; 11 bases match TRBD1. Germline V gene data show CDR1 as SGHRS and CDR2 as YFSETQ. V trimming: 4 bases; J trimming: 4 bases; junction bases outside the gene matches: 6. The CDR3 spans 16 residues. The CDR3 DNA follows: TGCGCCAGCAGCCCTCCGGACAGGGGGCCCACCGGGGAGCTGTTTTTT. Translated, it gives CASSPPDRGPTGELFF.

J is TRBJ1-1 and V is TRBV18, with D unclear. This CDR3 has 13 residues. The V end was cut by 2 bases, the J end by 1 base, with 5 bases between. Germline CDR1 reads KGHSH; CDR2 reads LQKENI. The CDR3 loop is CASSPSENTEAFF. The CDR3 bases are TGTGCCAGCTCACCAAGCGAGAACACTGAAGCTTTCTTT.

V usage is TRBV7-9 and J usage is TRBJ1-2; 7 positions agree with TRBD1. CDR1 is SEHNR and CDR2 is FQNEAQ in the germline V gene (reference sequence). The CDR3 is 13 residues long. Unmatched junction bases numbered 4, after V lost 1 base and J lost 8 bases. CDR3 in amino acids: CASSLETGDGYTF. The CDR3 nucleotides are TGTGCCAGCAGCTTAGAAACAGGGGACGGCTACACCTTC.

This chain links TRBV6-5 with TRBJ1-4; no firm D call. The CDR3 spans 13 residues. Trimming cost V 6 bases and J 5 bases, with 10 bases left between them. Germline loops: CDR1 MNHEY, CDR2 SVGAGI. The CDR3 nucleotides read TGTGCCAGCAGCCTGGACTGGAATGAAAAACTGTTTTTT. It encodes CASSLDWNEKLFF.

This clone has only a few counts. The chain links TRBV10-1 to TRBJ1-2; maybe TRBD1 (6 bases). Germline CDR1 WNHNN, CDR2 SYGVQD (reference sequence). The V and J ends lost 4 bases and 3 bases respectively, with 12 bases between them. CDR3 length: 14 amino acids. CDR3 nucleotide sequence: TGCGCCAGCAGTGGCGGGGGCGGCTACTATGGCTACACCTTC. This encodes CASSGGGGYYGYTF.

V usage is TRBV6-1 and J usage is TRBJ1-1; 9 bases line up with TRBD1. The germline V gene encodes CDR1 MNHNS and CDR2 SASEGT. Unmatched junction bases numbered 6, after V lost 6 bases and J lost 4 bases. The CDR3 spans 14 residues. CDR3 sequence: CASSSSTGGTEAFF. The DNA of the CDR3 is TGTGCCAGCAGCTCCTCGACAGGGGGCACTGAAGCTTTCTTT.

This chain uses TRBV15 with TRBJ2-3; 7 bases align to TRBD1. The V and J ends lost 4 bases and 4 bases, in that order; junction bases with no gene match: 5. Germline V gene data show CDR1 as LNHNV and CDR2 as YYDKDF (reference sequence). The CDR3 is made up of 14 amino acids. CDR3 amino acids: CATSTRQGPDTQYF. The CDR3 region has the DNA TGTGCCACCAGCACGAGACAGGGCCCAGATACGCAGTATTTT.

V gene TRBV28 combines with J gene TRBJ1-3; TRBD1 agrees at 8 bases. Losses at the gene ends were 4 bases for V and 0 bases for J; bases not matched to a gene: 2. The CDR3 is 15 amino acids. The V gene's germline CDR1 is MDHEN and CDR2 SYDVKM. The CDR3 loop is CASSSTGDSGNTIYF. The CDR3 nucleotides read TGTGCCAGCAGTTCGACAGGGGACTCTGGAAACACCATATATTTT.

CDR3 nucleotides: TGTGCCAGCTCAACGGGACTCTGGAGCTCCTACAATGAGCAGTTCTTC. Translated, it gives CASSTGLWSSYNEQFF. This sequence joins TRBV18 and TRBJ2-1; TRBD2 might be the D (6 bases). CDR3 size: 16 residues. The V and J ends lost 5 bases and 0 bases respectively, with 14 bases between them. Germline V CDR1 and CDR2: KGHSH, LQKENI. Looking up the rest from reference TRBV18 and TRBJ2-1 gives the full variable domain: NAGVMQNPRHLVRRRGQEARLRCSPMKGHSHVYWYRQLPEEGLKFMVYLQKENIIDESGMPKERFSAEFPKEGPSILRIQQVVRGDSAAYFCASSTGLWSSYNEQFFGPGTRLTVL.

The chain has TRBV7-8 and TRBJ2-5; TRBD1 aligns across 8 bases. The trim removed 4 bases at V and 4 bases at J, leaving 8 bases unmatched. CDR3 length: 15 residues. CDR1 is SGHVS and CDR2 is FQNEAQ in the germline V gene. The CDR3 nucleotides are TGTGCCAGCAGCTCTAGCTTCAGGGGGCGAGAGACCCAGTACTTC. It yields the protein CASSSSFRGRETQYF.

Remarks on this clone: This sample also contains other DNA sequences that code for the same CDR3. This chain connects TRBV10-3 to TRBJ2-5; no firm D call. Trimming left V 4 bases short and J 5 bases short, with 11 bases between. This CDR3 contains 13 residues. Germline V CDR1 and CDR2: ENHRY, SYGVKD. CDR3 nucleotides: TGTGCCATCAGTGGTAACCACCTGGAGACCCAGTACTTC. Translated, it gives CAISGNHLETQYF.

The rearrangement joins TRBV9 to TRBJ2-1; the D gene is possibly TRBD2 (6 bases). There are 14 residues in the CDR3. CDR1 and CDR2 (germline): SGDLS, YYNGEE. With 4 bases removed from V and 7 bases from J, the gap between germline ends came to 15 bases. The CDR3 is CASSPLSGSNEQFF. As DNA, the CDR3 is TGTGCCAGCAGCCCCCTGAGCGGGTCGAATGAGCAGTTCTTC.

V and J are TRBV28 and TRBJ2-7, with 10 nucleotides matching TRBD1. The V and J ends lost 4 bases and 0 bases, in that order; junction bases with no gene match: 9. CDR3 length: 17 residues. CDR1 is MDHEN and CDR2 is SYDVKM in the germline V gene. CDR3 sequence reads: CASSSPGQGPNSYEQYF. In DNA, the CDR3 is TGTGCCAGCAGTTCCCCGGGACAGGGGCCGAACTCCTACGAGCAGTACTTC.

This rearrangement joins TRBV28 to TRBJ1-6; 7 bases are a match to TRBD1. The J segment lost 14 bases and the V segment lost 4 bases, leaving 5 bases of the junction unmatched. Germline-derived CDR1 and CDR2 are MDHEN and SYDVKM. The CDR3 totals 12 residues. Written as DNA, the CDR3 is TGTGCCAGCAGTTACAGGGGCGGGGCCCTCCACTTT. It encodes CASSYRGGALHF.

The V and J genes are TRBV6-5 and TRBJ2-3; 7 bases fit TRBD1. Germline values: CDR1 MNHEY, CDR2 SVGAGI. Losses at the gene ends were 0 bases for V and 1 base for J; bases not matched to a gene: 4. The CDR3 is made up of 16 amino acids. The DNA of the CDR3 is TGTGCCAGCAGTTACTCGCGACAGGGTCGCACAGATACGCAGTATTTT. Encoded protein: CASSYSRQGRTDTQYF.

V and J are TRBV5-8 and TRBJ1-6; 9 bases map to TRBD1. Germline CDR1 SGHTS, CDR2 YDEGEE. This CDR3 is built from 17 residues. Trimming removed 7 bases from V and 0 bases from J; junction bases left unmatched: 8. CDR3 DNA sequence: TGTGCCAGCCGCTGGGGGACAGGGATCTCCTATAATTCACCCCTCCACTTT. This sequence encodes CASRWGTGISYNSPLHF.

The chain uses TRBV6-1 and TRBJ2-5; the D gene could be TRBD1 or TRBD2 (5 bases each). This CDR3 comprises 12 residues. The germline V gene has CDR1 MNHNS and CDR2 SASEGT. Between the trimmed V and J ends, which lost 8 bases and 11 bases, there was a span of 18 bases. CDR3 sequence: CASEDYLGEQYF. CDR3 in DNA: TGTGCCAGCGAAGACTATTTAGGGGAGCAGTACTTC.

The rearrangement uses TRBV2 and TRBJ1-1, with 12 bases identical to TRBD1. With V trimmed by 7 bases and J by 6 bases, 6 bases remained unmatched. The CDR3 extends over 14 amino acids. Germline-derived CDR1 and CDR2 are SNHLY and FYNNEI. CDR3 bases: TGTGCCAGCACCGGGACAGGGGGCCTGGCTGAAGCTTTCTTT. This translates into CASTGTGGLAEAFF.

The chain couples TRBV18 to TRBJ2-2; D perhaps matches TRBD1 (5 bases). The ends were cut back, 3 bases at V and 5 bases at J, with 22 bases in the middle. The CDR3 contains 18 residues. Germline lookup yields CDR1 KGHSH and CDR2 LQKENI. The chain's CDR3 is CASSPGARDPRRTGELFF. In nucleotides, the CDR3 is TGTGCCAGCTCACCGGGCGCCAGGGATCCTCGGAGAACCGGGGAGCTGTTTTTT. The entire variable domain, with the rest obtained from reference TRBV18 and TRBJ2-2, is as follows: NAGVMQNPRHLVRRRGQEARLRCSPMKGHSHVYWYRQLPEEGLKFMVYLQKENIIDESGMPKERFSAEFPKEGPSILRIQQVVRGDSAAYFCASSPGARDPRRTGELFFGEGSRLTVL.

In this sample, this clone turned up once. This chain uses TRBV5-1 with TRBJ2-2, with 12 positions matching TRBD2. CDR3 size: 20 residues. CDR1 and CDR2 from the germline V gene are SGHRS and YFSETQ. Trimming at V came to 4 bases and at J to 0 bases, leaving 13 bases not matched to a gene. In DNA, the CDR3 is TGCGCCAGCAGCCCCGCCGGCCCGGGACTAGCGGGTCCGAACACCGGGGAGCTGTTTTTT. Amino acids: CASSPAGPGLAGPNTGELFF.

The chain combines TRBV6-6 with TRBJ1-2; D not resolved. The CDR3 covers 13 residues. CDR1 MNHNY and CDR2 SVGAGI come from the germline V gene (reference sequence). With 7 bases removed from V and 7 bases from J, the gap between germline ends came to 16 bases. CDR3 DNA: TGTGCCAGCAAAGCGGGCCCCTTGAGTGGCTACACCTTC. Translation gives CASKAGPLSGYTF.

The chain uses TRBV15 and TRBJ2-2; D remains unclear. Trimming shortened V by 3 bases and J by 0 bases, and 11 bases separated the two germline ends. The CDR3 consists of 16 residues. Germline CDR1 is LNHNV and CDR2 is YYDKDF (reference sequence). The CDR3 region has the DNA TGTGCCACCAGCAGGGGTCTCGGAACGAACACCGGGGAGCTGTTTTTT. Encoded protein: CATSRGLGTNTGELFF.

CDR3 amino acids: CASSFNRGDTQYF. The CDR3 DNA is TGTGCCAGCAGCTTTAACCGCGGGGATACGCAGTATTTT. V and J are TRBV7-8 and TRBJ2-3, with D tentatively TRBD2 (5 bases). V was pared by 3 bases and J by 6 bases, with 10 bases between. This CDR3 is built from 13 residues. In germline, CDR1 is SGHVS, CDR2 FQNEAQ.

The J gene is TRBJ2-3, the V gene TRBV2; tentatively, D is TRBD1 (6 bases). The CDR3 is made up of 13 amino acids. V was clipped by 6 bases and J by 8 bases, with 15 bases between them. Germline loops: CDR1 SNHLY, CDR2 FYNNEI. The CDR3: CASRDSTGGTQYF. The CDR3 bases are TGTGCCAGCAGGGACTCGACAGGTGGTACGCAGTATTTT.